The 22 T cell receptor beta chains below all came from one sample that was sequenced in a study of patients and donors after allogeneic stem cell transplantation. TCRdb passed the RT-PCR reads through MiXCR, listing each CDR3 protein once. Of about 960,000 distinct CDR3 sequences listed, approximately 18% are singletons. The specimen was blood, either unsorted or a sorted T cell fraction (not recorded which). The receptors derive from a human donor who was either an allogeneic HSCT recipient or a stem cell or donor lymphocyte infusion donor (not recorded which). It is not recorded whose cells these are; they may come from a transplant donor.

The chain recombines TRBV25-1 with TRBJ2-7; no clear D. The CDR3 spans 11 residues. The V end was cut by 2 bases, the J end by 7 bases, with 6 bases between. Germline assignment: CDR1 MGHDK and CDR2 SYGVNS. The CDR3 DNA follows: TGTGCCAGCAGTGAAACCTGGGAGCAGTACTTC. It translates to CASSETWEQYF.

This clonotype was detected a few times. This chain uses TRBV12-3 or TRBV12-4 with TRBJ1-2; D is unclear. Deletions cut 5 bases from V and 5 bases from J, with 12 bases between. The length of the CDR3 is 13 residues. The CDR3 is CASSPVISYGYTF. The CDR3 nucleotides read TGTGCCAGCAGTCCCGTAATTAGTTATGGCTACACCTTC.

This chain joins TRBV12-3 or TRBV12-4 and TRBJ1-3, with a possible D match to TRBD1 (6 bases). CDR3 length: 16 residues. The V end lost 2 bases, the J end lost 2 bases, and 13 bases lay between the germline ends. The DNA of the CDR3 is TGTGCCAGCAGTTTACGGAGTTGGACAGCTGGAAACACCATATATTTT. Residues: CASSLRSWTAGNTIYF.

This rearrangement joins TRBV7-6 to TRBJ2-3; D uncertain. V was cut by 2 bases and J by 5 bases, with 11 bases left in between. This CDR3 region has 14 residues. Germline lookup yields CDR1 SGHVS and CDR2 FNYEAQ. CDR3 nucleotides: TGTGCCAGCAGCTTACTCCCCCTCGAAGATACGCAGTATTTT. Residues: CASSLLPLEDTQYF.

This clonotype was detected a few times. The chain links TRBV20-1 to TRBJ1-5, with 9 bases fitting TRBD1. With 3 bases clipped from V and 6 bases from J, the junction kept 12 bases outside the gene matches. This CDR3 contains 16 residues. Germline CDR1 and CDR2: DFQATT and SNEGSKA (reference sequence). Here the CDR3 DNA reads TGCAGTGCTAGGGAAAAGGGGGACAGGGAACGTCAGCCCCAGCATTTT. The encoded protein is CSAREKGDRERQPQHF.

This clonotype was detected a few times. The J gene is TRBJ2-1, the V gene TRBV30, with a tentative D call TRBD2 (5 bases). V gave up 3 bases and J gave up 6 bases, with 9 bases separating them. The V gene's germline CDR1 is GTSNPN and CDR2 SVGIG (reference sequence). The CDR3 totals 12 residues. As DNA, the CDR3 is TGTGCCTGGAGAAGCGGAAGCAATGAGCAGTTCTTC. Translating gives CAWRSGSNEQFF.

Many counts were recorded for this clonotype. The chain is built from TRBV24-1 and TRBJ2-1, with D uncertain. The V and J ends lost 4 bases and 9 bases respectively, with 6 bases between them. In germline, CDR1 is KGHDR, CDR2 SFDVKD. CDR3 length: 11 residues. This CDR3 reads CATSETSEQFF. DNA of the CDR3: TGTGCCACCAGTGAAACGAGTGAGCAGTTCTTC.

This clonotype was seen repeatedly, ten times or more. This chain uses TRBV12-3 or TRBV12-4 with TRBJ1-2, with a possible D match to TRBD1 (5 bases). The CDR3 extends over 14 amino acids. The V and J ends lost 6 bases and 4 bases respectively, with 15 bases between them. The DNA for the CDR3 is TGTGCCAGCAGCCCTATGGGGACGATCTATGGCTACACCTTC. Protein product: CASSPMGTIYGYTF.

This clonotype was seen only once. The rearrangement links TRBV28 to TRBJ2-1, with TRBD1 as a possible D gene (6 bases). This CDR3 contains 15 residues. The ends were cut back, 3 bases at V and 0 bases at J, with 9 bases in the middle. The germline V gene encodes CDR1 MDHEN and CDR2 SYDVKM. The CDR3 nucleotides are TGTGCCAGCAGTTTCGACAGGAGCTCCTACAATGAGCAGTTCTTC. It encodes CASSFDRSSYNEQFF.

In this sample, this clonotype turned up many times. This sequence joins TRBV5-1 and TRBJ1-3; D not certain. V lost 4 bases and J lost 0, with 14 bases in between. Germline-derived CDR1 and CDR2 are SGHRS and YFSETQ. This CDR3 spans 16 amino acids. The CDR3 loop reads CASSKQEPSSGNTIYF. For the CDR3, the DNA is TGCGCCAGCAGCAAGCAGGAGCCTAGCTCTGGAAACACCATATATTTT.

This clonotype has just a few counts. This chain uses TRBV30 with TRBJ2-3, with D perhaps matching TRBD1 (6 bases). Germline V lookup: CDR1 GTSNPN, CDR2 SVGIG (reference sequence). Between the trimmed V and J ends, which lost 3 bases and 1 base, there was a span of 14 bases. This CDR3 region has 15 residues. DNA of the CDR3: TGTGCCTGGAGCAGAGGGGGATGGGGCACAGATACGCAGTATTTT. As protein: CAWSRGGWGTDTQYF.

The V gene is TRBV24-1, the J gene TRBJ2-5; 7 nucleotides align to TRBD1. Trimming removed 4 bases from V and 3 bases from J; junction bases left unmatched: 1. Germline values: CDR1 KGHDR, CDR2 SFDVKD. CDR3 length: 13 residues. The CDR3, as DNA: TGTGCCACCAGTGACGGGACAGAAGAGACCCAGTACTTC. It codes for CATSDGTEETQYF.

V is TRBV5-6 and J is TRBJ1-6, with a possible D match to TRBD1 (5 bases). The V end was cut by 1 base, the J end by 7 bases, with 12 bases between. CDR1 is SGHDT, CDR2 YYEEEE, per germline. This CDR3 is 15 amino acids long. The CDR3 nucleotides read TGTGCCAGCAGCTTGCTTGGGGGAGGCAATTCACCCCTCCACTTT. It specifies CASSLLGGGNSPLHF. The variable domain in full, completed from reference TRBV5-6 and TRBJ1-6, reads DAGVTQSPTHLIKTRGQQVTLRCSPKSGHDTVSWYQQALGQGPQFIFQYYEEEERQRGNFPDRFSGHQFPNYSSELNVNALLLGDSALYLCASSLLGGGNSPLHFGNGTRLTVT.

This chain connects TRBV20-1 to TRBJ2-7; TRBD1 matches at 7 bases. The junction had 2 bases not matched to a gene; V was cut back by 5 bases and J by 1 base. This CDR3 has 12 residues. The germline V gene encodes CDR1 DFQATT and CDR2 SNEGSKA (reference sequence). The CDR3 bases are TGCAGTGCTCAGGGGGTTTCCTACGAGCAGTACTTC. Protein: CSAQGVSYEQYF.

The CDR3: CASSRDPNSADTQYF. The CDR3 nucleotides read TGTGCCAGCAGTCGGGACCCAAACTCTGCAGATACGCAGTATTTT. The rearrangement links TRBV6-1 to TRBJ2-3; D might be TRBD1 or TRBD2, each matching 5 bases. The CDR3 contains 15 residues. Trimming pared 5 bases from V and 4 bases from J, leaving 16 bases between. In germline, CDR1 is MNHNS, CDR2 SASEGT.

This clonotype appeared a few times. The chain couples TRBV5-6 to TRBJ2-2; D tentatively fits TRBD1 or TRBD2 (5 bases each). This CDR3 region has 13 residues. V lost 7 bases and J lost 4, with 11 bases in between. The germline CDR1 and CDR2 sequences are SGHDT and YYEEEE. The CDR3 spells CASSGTLTGELFF. The CDR3 nucleotides are TGTGCCAGCTCCGGGACCCTCACCGGGGAGCTGTTTTTT.

This chain links TRBV12-5 with TRBJ2-7; D possibly uses TRBD1 or TRBD2 (5 bases each). CDR3 size: 12 residues. The germline CDR1 and CDR2 sequences are LGHNT and FRNRAP. The V gene lost 4 bases and the J gene lost 7 bases, with 11 bases spanning the gap. DNA of the CDR3: TGTGCTAGTGGTTCGGGACCTGGGGAGCAGTACTTC. Translated, it gives CASGSGPGEQYF.

With respect to this clonotype: The germline gene is not matched at one end of the junction; a read error may be the cause. V and J are TRBV7-7 and TRBJ2-1; possible D gene TRBD2, 6 bases. The germline CDR1 and CDR2 sequences are SSHAT and FNYEAQ (reference sequence). The CDR3 length is 16 residues. The CDR3 DNA follows: TGTGCTAGCAGTCTTCGATTCGGGGGAGATTACAATGAGCAGTTCTTC. Protein sequence: CASSLRFGGDYNEQFF.

This chain joins TRBV19 and TRBJ2-2; 7 positions match TRBD1. This CDR3 is 13 amino acids long. The junction had 2 bases not matched to a gene; V was cut back by 4 bases and J by 6 bases. The germline V gene encodes CDR1 LNHDA and CDR2 SQIVND (reference sequence). The DNA of the CDR3 is TGTGCCAGTAGTACACAGGGGTCCGGGGAGCTGTTTTTT. Amino acid sequence: CASSTQGSGELFF.

In this sample, this clonotype turned up a few times. This chain links TRBV5-1 with TRBJ2-5; a weak D match, TRBD2 (6 bases). The CDR3 totals 15 residues. Trimming removed 4 bases at V and 0 bases at J, with 13 bases between. In germline, CDR1 is SGHRS, CDR2 YFSETQ. CDR3 DNA sequence: TGCGCCAGCAGCACCTTTAGGAGGGACCAAGAGACCCAGTACTTC. As protein: CASSTFRRDQETQYF.

This clonotype showed up just a few times. The chain couples TRBV6-5 to TRBJ1-4, with a possible D match to TRBD1 (6 bases). Germline CDR1 reads MNHEY; CDR2 reads SVGAGI. V gave up 0 bases and J gave up 8 bases, with 16 bases separating them. The CDR3 is made up of 16 amino acids. The CDR3 reads CASSYSNLYRAEKLFF. The DNA for the CDR3 is TGTGCCAGCAGTTACTCGAATTTGTACAGGGCCGAAAAACTGTTTTTT.

The J gene is TRBJ1-6, the V gene TRBV4-1; maybe TRBD1 (5 bases). CDR3 length: 14 amino acids. Germline CDR1 and CDR2: MGHRA and YSYEKL. V was cut by 1 base and J by 14 bases, with 15 bases left in between. CDR3 sequence: CASSQVTGRVSLHF. The CDR3 DNA follows: TGCGCCAGCAGCCAAGTCACGGGGCGAGTATCCCTCCACTTT.